This TCR beta chain derives from a study of CD8 T cells in Susac syndrome. Random hexamers were used to reverse transcribe an amount of roughly 0.5 to 1 ug RNA. Amplification of TCR beta CDR3 spanned 54 Vbeta and 13 Jbeta via immunoSEQ multiplex PCR. TCRdb independently ran MiXCR on the immunoSEQ multiplex PCR reads; one entry per CDR3 protein. This sample has 150,000 or so distinct CDR3 sequences; 85% to 95% occur once, and the top ten carry 0.15% to 0.2%. FACS enriched CD8+ TEMRA cells, while bulk CD8+ and CD4+ were negatively isolated. This CDR3 contains 15 residues. The V end lost 6 bases, the J end lost 1 base, and 14 bases lay between the germline ends.

The sample consisted of CD4+ T cells from PBMCs. This sequence originates from a human donor with Susac syndrome. The chain has TRBV12-3 or TRBV12-4 and TRBJ2-3; D might be TRBD2 (6 bases). DNA for the CDR3: TGTGCCAGCAGCCGACTAGTCCATGGCACAGATACGCAGTATTTT. Translating gives CASSRLVHGTDTQYF.